The 28 T cell receptor beta chains listed next were all sequenced from one sample in a study of blood T cell repertoires in COVID-19. Measured with immunoSEQ multiplex PCR; TCRdb has only the in-frame clones, and not every one. The table shows some 130,000 clones, with approximately 86% occurring only once. Sequenced: peripheral blood. The receptor source for this set is an older woman with COVID-19, enrolled during active disease.

The chain is built from TRBV9 and TRBJ2-5; TRBD2 aligns across 12 bases. V shed 0 bases, J shed 5 bases, and the junction held 11 bases outside the gene matches. The V gene's germline CDR1 is SGDLS and CDR2 YYNGEE. This CDR3 contains 18 residues. CDR3 sequence reads: CASSVAASGGAGEETQYF. The CDR3 nucleotides are TGTGCCAGCAGCGTAGCCGCTAGCGGGGGGGCCGGTGAGGAGACCCAGTACTTC.

The genes are TRBV29-1 and TRBJ1-5, with a weak D call TRBD1 (5 bases). Trimming removed 5 bases from V and 4 bases from J, with 12 bases in between. The CDR3 runs 13 residues. The germline gives CDR1 SQVTM, CDR2 ANQGSEA. The CDR3 DNA follows: TGCAGCGTTTCTATGGGGGGGAATCAGCCCCAGCATTTT. Amino acid sequence: CSVSMGGNQPQHF.

The chain is built from TRBV2 and TRBJ2-1; 8 positions agree with TRBD1. Unmatched junction bases numbered 12, after V lost 5 bases and J lost 0 bases. This CDR3 region has 18 residues. The germline V gene encodes CDR1 SNHLY and CDR2 FYNNEI. CDR3 sequence: CASSFGTGSTGSYNEQFF. The DNA of the CDR3 is TGTGCCAGCAGTTTCGGGACAGGATCTACGGGCTCCTACAATGAGCAGTTCTTC.

The V call is TRBV10-3, the J call TRBJ1-1, with 7 bases fitting TRBD1. The CDR3 totals 12 residues. The J segment lost 4 bases and the V segment lost 4 bases, leaving 0 bases of the junction unmatched. Germline CDR1 and CDR2: ENHRY and SYGVKD. The CDR3 loop reads CAISAGGTEAFF. The CDR3 nucleotides are TGTGCCATCAGTGCAGGGGGCACTGAAGCTTTCTTT.

The genes are TRBV4-1 and TRBJ2-3, with TRBD2 identical over 13 bases. V shed 2 bases, J shed 2 bases, and the junction held 4 bases outside the gene matches. Germline V lookup: CDR1 MGHRA, CDR2 YSYEKL. This CDR3 has 17 residues. The CDR3 nucleotides read TGCGCCAGCAGCCAAACTAGCGGGGGGGTATTCACAGATACGCAGTATTTT. This translates into CASSQTSGGVFTDTQYF.

This sequence joins TRBV18 and TRBJ1-6, with 9 bases fitting TRBD1. From germline, CDR1 is KGHSH and CDR2 LQKENI. CDR3 length: 17 amino acids. The ends lost 1 base at V and 8 bases at J; junction bases unmatched: 9. The CDR3 nucleotides are TGTGCCAGCTCACCACAATTGTCGGGACAGGGCGATTCACCCCTCCACTTT. This sequence encodes CASSPQLSGQGDSPLHF.

This rearrangement joins TRBV2 to TRBJ1-6; 12 positions agree with TRBD1. CDR3 length: 19 amino acids. V was clipped by 6 bases and J by 9 bases; unmatched bases: 18. The V gene's germline CDR1 is SNHLY and CDR2 FYNNEI. DNA for the CDR3: TGTGCCAGCAGCGTTGACGGGACAGGGGGCAAGGGGGTGAGTTCACCCCTCCACTTT. This codes for CASSVDGTGGKGVSSPLHF.

The CDR3 loop reads CASSQERLAGRTDTQYF. In nucleotides, the CDR3 is TGCGCCAGCAGCCAAGAACGGCTAGCGGGGCGCACAGATACGCAGTATTTT. J is TRBJ2-3 and V is TRBV4-1, with 9 positions matching TRBD2. The CDR3 consists of 17 residues. V lost 0 bases, J lost 1 base, and 5 bases stayed unmatched. Germline V gene lookup returns CDR1 MGHRA and CDR2 YSYEKL.

The CDR3 sequence: CASSWTGFGANVLTF. CDR3 in DNA: TGTGCCAGCAGTTGGACAGGGTTCGGGGCCAACGTCCTGACTTTC. This chain uses TRBV5-5 with TRBJ2-6; TRBD1 matches 8 bases. V was clipped by 5 bases and J by 4 bases; unmatched bases: 5. Germline V gives CDR1 SGHKS, CDR2 YYEKEE (reference sequence). This CDR3 is 15 amino acids long.

The gene calls are TRBV5-8 and TRBJ2-7; TRBD1 matches at 7 bases. Germline CDR1 SGHTS, CDR2 YDEGEE. The CDR3 is 14 residues long. V trimming: 4 bases; J trimming: 3 bases; junction bases outside the gene matches: 7. CDR3 sequence: CASSTRDRYYEQYF. In DNA, the CDR3 is TGTGCCAGCAGCACCAGGGACAGATACTACGAGCAGTACTTC.

The chain joins TRBV29-1 to TRBJ1-2; 8 bases fit TRBD1. CDR1 is SQVTM, CDR2 ANQGSEA, per germline. The junction had 4 bases not matched to a gene; V was cut back by 7 bases and J by 6 bases. The CDR3 covers 11 residues. The CDR3 region has the DNA TGCAGCGCGACAGGGGAGGATGGCTACACCTTC. Amino acids: CSATGEDGYTF.

V and J are TRBV19 and TRBJ1-5; TRBD1 agrees at 9 bases. Germline V gene sequence: CDR1 LNHDA, CDR2 SQIVND (reference sequence). This CDR3 is built from 15 residues. V shed 3 bases and J 9 bases; nucleotides not matched to a gene: 9. CDR3 sequence (DNA): TGTGCCAGTAGTATCCTCCGGGACAGGGTGAGGCCCCAGCATTTT. Translated: CASSILRDRVRPQHF.

The rearrangement links TRBV27 to TRBJ2-7; no reliable D call. Germline V lookup: CDR1 MNHEY, CDR2 SMNVEV (reference sequence). V gave up 5 bases and J gave up 3 bases, with 11 bases separating them. The CDR3 is 13 residues long. This CDR3 is CASSTVPIYEQYF. The CDR3, as DNA: TGTGCCAGCAGTACGGTTCCCATCTACGAGCAGTACTTC.

The V and J genes are TRBV7-8 and TRBJ1-4; D is uncertain. This CDR3 has 17 amino acids. In germline, CDR1 is SGHVS, CDR2 FQNEAQ. V shed 1 base and J shed 0 bases, with 12 bases lying between them. The CDR3 coding sequence is TGTGCCAGCAGCTTAGGTGTCCTCCCTGCAACTAATGAAAAACTGTTTTTT. This gives the protein CASSLGVLPATNEKLFF.

This chain links TRBV11-3 with TRBJ2-1, with TRBD2 as a possible D gene (6 bases). The CDR3 runs 15 residues. V gave up 1 base and J gave up 8 bases, with 15 bases separating them. Per germline, CDR1 SGHNT and CDR2 YENEEA. The CDR3 region is CASSLVGGGIDEQFF. DNA for the CDR3: TGTGCCAGCAGCTTAGTTGGGGGAGGCATCGATGAGCAGTTCTTC.

This chain joins TRBV5-6 and TRBJ2-7, with 9 bases that match TRBD2. Per the germline V gene, CDR1 is SGHDT and CDR2 is YYEEEE. The CDR3 spans 16 residues. The V and J ends lost 2 bases and 3 bases, in that order; junction bases with no gene match: 9. The CDR3 loop reads CASSFFISGGIYEQYF. The DNA for the CDR3 is TGTGCCAGCAGCTTCTTCATTAGCGGGGGAATCTACGAGCAGTACTTC.

The rearrangement uses TRBV7-8 and TRBJ2-3, with D unresolved. Germline CDR1 and CDR2: SGHVS and FQNEAQ. V was pared by 6 bases and J by 0 bases, with 16 bases between. The CDR3 runs to 16 residues. The CDR3, as DNA: TGTGCCAGCAGATCGATAGCCCCTACTAGCACAGATACGCAGTATTTT. Translated: CASRSIAPTSTDTQYF.

As concerns this clone: At one of its ends the junction is not consistent with the germline gene, which may arise from a read error. This sample also contains other DNA sequences that code for the same CDR3. This chain links TRBV5-1 with TRBJ1-1, with TRBD1 matching 8 bases. There are 13 residues in the CDR3. The germline V gene encodes CDR1 SGHRS and CDR2 YFSETQ. CDR3: CASSLDRDTEAFF. The CDR3, as DNA: TGCGCCAGCAGTTTGGACAGGGACACTGAAGCTTTCTTT.

The V call is TRBV2, the J call TRBJ1-6, with 7 bases matching TRBD1. CDR1 is SNHLY, CDR2 FYNNEI, per germline. This CDR3 contains 16 residues. V dropped 6 bases and J dropped 5; count of bases not matched to a gene: 10. DNA of the CDR3: TGTGCCAGCAGAGTCAGGGGACAGAGAGATAATTCACCCCTCCACTTT. It specifies CASRVRGQRDNSPLHF.

The V gene is TRBV5-1, the J gene TRBJ1-2, with TRBD1 identical over 8 bases. The CDR3 is 15 residues long. V shed 4 bases and J 6 bases; nucleotides not matched to a gene: 11. The germline gives CDR1 SGHRS, CDR2 YFSETQ. The chain's CDR3 is CASSTGQGTLDGYTF. CDR3 bases: TGCGCCAGCAGCACAGGACAGGGTACATTAGATGGCTACACCTTC.

The V call is TRBV4-2, the J call TRBJ2-5, with 7 positions matching TRBD2. CDR1 is LGHNA, CDR2 YNFKEQ, per germline. The CDR3 length is 14 residues. With V trimmed by 4 bases and J by 1 base, 3 bases remained unmatched. The CDR3 sequence is CASSLGGGQETQYF. The CDR3, as DNA: TGTGCCAGCAGCCTTGGCGGGGGCCAAGAGACCCAGTACTTC.

The chain couples TRBV19 to TRBJ2-7; 8 bases align to TRBD1. CDR1 is LNHDA, CDR2 SQIVND, per germline (reference sequence). Trimming at V came to 9 bases and at J to 1 base, leaving 11 bases not matched to a gene. The CDR3 length is 15 residues. The CDR3, as DNA: TGTGCCAGCGCTGAAACGGGACAGGTTTCCTACGAGCAGTACTTC. This codes for CASAETGQVSYEQYF.

The rearrangement uses TRBV18 and TRBJ2-1; D perhaps matches TRBD1 (6 bases). This CDR3 has 15 amino acids. Germline V gene data show CDR1 as KGHSH and CDR2 as LQKENI. Trimming shortened V by 1 base and J by 9 bases, and 16 bases separated the two germline ends. CDR3 nucleotides: TGTGCCAGCTCACCACTGGGCACAGGGTTGAGTGAGCAGTTCTTC. It translates to CASSPLGTGLSEQFF.

The chain has TRBV2 and TRBJ1-6, with unresolved D. The CDR3 runs 16 residues. V shed 4 bases and J shed 0 bases, with 10 bases lying between them. Germline CDR1 SNHLY, CDR2 FYNNEI. DNA for the CDR3: TGTGCCAGCAGTGCGGCAGGCTACTCCTATAATTCACCCCTCCACTTT. Protein product: CASSAAGYSYNSPLHF.

The genes are TRBV11-2 and TRBJ1-4, with 7 nucleotides matching TRBD1. Germline CDR1 and CDR2: SGHAT and FQNNGV. CDR3 length equals 16 residues. V lost 1 base to trimming and J lost 7 bases; unmatched junction nucleotides: 9. The CDR3 bases are TGTGCCAGCAGCTTAGGACGAGGGGGCCGTGGTGAAAAACTGTTTTTT. Translating gives CASSLGRGGRGEKLFF.

This clone was found once. This sequence joins TRBV15 and TRBJ2-7; D is unclear. Trimming shortened V by 1 base and J by 3 bases, and 10 bases separated the two germline ends. The CDR3 has 14 amino acids. Germline V gene sequence: CDR1 LNHNV, CDR2 YYDKDF (reference sequence). The CDR3 region has the DNA TGTGCCACCAGCAGAGGAGGAAATGACTACGAGCAGTACTTC. Translated, it gives CATSRGGNDYEQYF.

V and J are TRBV27 and TRBJ2-7, with D possibly matching TRBD1 (6 bases). The germline V and J ends were trimmed by 5 bases and 9 bases, with 17 bases remaining between them. From germline, CDR1 is MNHEY and CDR2 SMNVEV (reference sequence). The CDR3 consists of 13 residues. This chain's CDR3 is CASSMDSRVRQYF. DNA for the CDR3: TGTGCCAGCAGTATGGACAGTAGGGTTAGGCAGTACTTC.

The chain carries TRBV19 and TRBJ1-5; 7 positions agree with TRBD1. CDR3 length: 15 residues. CDR1 LNHDA and CDR2 SQIVND come from the germline V gene (reference sequence). The trim removed 5 bases at V and 2 bases at J, leaving 6 bases unmatched. CDR3 protein: CASSPGDSRNQPQHF. In DNA form, the CDR3 reads TGTGCCAGTAGTCCCGGGGACAGTCGCAATCAGCCCCAGCATTTT.